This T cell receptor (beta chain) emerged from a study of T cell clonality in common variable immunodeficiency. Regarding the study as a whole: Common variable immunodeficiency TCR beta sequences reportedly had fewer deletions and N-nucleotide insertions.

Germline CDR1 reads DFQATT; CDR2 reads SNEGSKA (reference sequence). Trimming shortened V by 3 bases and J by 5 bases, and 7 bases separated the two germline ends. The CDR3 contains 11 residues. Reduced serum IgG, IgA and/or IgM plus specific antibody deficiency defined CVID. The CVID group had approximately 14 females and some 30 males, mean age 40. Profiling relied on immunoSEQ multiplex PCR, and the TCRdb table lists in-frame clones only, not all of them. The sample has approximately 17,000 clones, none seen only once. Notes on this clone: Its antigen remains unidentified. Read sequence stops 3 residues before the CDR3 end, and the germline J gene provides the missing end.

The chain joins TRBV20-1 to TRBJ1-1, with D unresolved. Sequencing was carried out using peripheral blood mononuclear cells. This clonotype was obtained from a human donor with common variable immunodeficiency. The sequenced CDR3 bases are TGCAGTGCTAGGGCCCTTACTGAA. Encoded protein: CSARALTE. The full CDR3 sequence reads CSARALTEAFF.